The present T cell receptor beta chain was sequenced within a study of post-analysis software for immune sequencing data. About the study: The disease courses covered relapsing-remitting, secondary progressive and progressive-relapsing multiple sclerosis. Regarding the study as a whole: There were four or five TRBV segments more frequent in patients than controls, and TRBV5-6, TRBV5-1 and TRBV20-1 were among them.

The library was made from cDNA and included unique molecular identifiers. Input amounts of about 0.95 to 11 million T cells were used. These gave around 500,000 cDNA molecules, so each molecule approximated one T cell. TCRdb reanalysed the PCR reads using MiXCR and keeps one entry per CDR3 protein. The top ten hold roughly 4.4% of the sample, which has about 770,000 distinct CDR3 sequences, 46% seen once. The CDR3 covers 14 residues. Germline V gives CDR1 SGHRS, CDR2 YFSETQ. Trimming removed 1 base from V and 4 bases from J, with 10 bases in between. As for this clonotype: Its specificity is unknown.

Specimen: blood. The TCR comes from a girl between 5 and 17 years old with multiple sclerosis. This chain joins TRBV5-1 and TRBJ2-3; D remains unclear. The CDR3 nucleotides are TGCGCCAGCAGCTTGTCTGGTCGCGCAGATACGCAGTATTTT. It yields the protein CASSLSGRADTQYF.